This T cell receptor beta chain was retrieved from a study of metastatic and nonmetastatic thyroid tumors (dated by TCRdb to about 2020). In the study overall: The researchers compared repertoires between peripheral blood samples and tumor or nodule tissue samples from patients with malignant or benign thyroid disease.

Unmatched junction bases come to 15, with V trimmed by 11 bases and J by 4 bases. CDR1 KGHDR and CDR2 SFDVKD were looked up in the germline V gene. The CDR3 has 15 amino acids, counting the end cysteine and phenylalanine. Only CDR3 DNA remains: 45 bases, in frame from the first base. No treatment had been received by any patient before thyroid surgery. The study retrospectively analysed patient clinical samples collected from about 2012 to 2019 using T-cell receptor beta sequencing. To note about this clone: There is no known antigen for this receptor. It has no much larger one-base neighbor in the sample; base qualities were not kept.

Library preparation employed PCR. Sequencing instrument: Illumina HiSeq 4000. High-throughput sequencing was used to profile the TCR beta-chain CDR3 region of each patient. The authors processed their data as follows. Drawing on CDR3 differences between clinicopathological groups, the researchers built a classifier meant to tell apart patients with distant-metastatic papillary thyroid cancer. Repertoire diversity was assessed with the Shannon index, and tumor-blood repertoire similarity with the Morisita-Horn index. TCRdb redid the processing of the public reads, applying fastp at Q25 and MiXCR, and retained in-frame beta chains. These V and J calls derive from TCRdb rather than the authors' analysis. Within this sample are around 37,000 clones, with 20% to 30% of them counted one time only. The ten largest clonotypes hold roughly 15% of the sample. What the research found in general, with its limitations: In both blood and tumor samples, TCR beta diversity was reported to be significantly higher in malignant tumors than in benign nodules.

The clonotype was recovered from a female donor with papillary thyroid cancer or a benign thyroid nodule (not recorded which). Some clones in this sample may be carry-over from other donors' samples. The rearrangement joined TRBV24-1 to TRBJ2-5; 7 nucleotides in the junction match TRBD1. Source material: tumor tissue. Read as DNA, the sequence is TGTGCCAAAAGTGATCCGGAGACAGGGCCAGAGACCCAGTACTTC. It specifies CAKSDPETGPETQYF.